Listed here are 29 T cell receptor beta chains from one sample, sequenced in a study of CD8 T cells in ankylosing spondylitis. Which antigens these TCRs recognize remains unknown. Findings and limits, study-wide: Typical of ankylosing spondylitis blood, it appeared, was a TCR beta motif of under 10 highly homologous variants.

TCRdb recomputed calls from the 5' RACE reads with MiXCR, one row per CDR3 protein. Of over 450,000 distinct CDR3 sequences listed, roughly 13% are singletons. Sequencing was performed on blood, either unsorted or a sorted T cell fraction (not recorded which). Receptors were obtained from a male donor with ankylosing spondylitis.

Only a few counts were recorded for this clonotype. The chain is built from TRBV6-1 and TRBJ1-4; the D is unclear. CDR1 MNHNS and CDR2 SASEGT come from the germline V gene. The CDR3 spans 12 residues. Trimming took off 8 bases at V and 5 bases at J, with 9 bases between the two ends. The CDR3 DNA reads as TGTGCCAGCCGGCAGACCAATGAAAAACTGTTTTTT. Its translation is CASRQTNEKLFF.

This clonotype was recorded once. The rearrangement joins TRBV20-1 to TRBJ1-4; D might be TRBD1 (5 bases). Germline V gene sequence: CDR1 DFQATT, CDR2 SNEGSKA (reference sequence). There are 13 residues in the CDR3. The V end was cut by 6 bases, the J end by 5 bases, with 13 bases between. As DNA, the CDR3 is TGCAGTGCCAGGGACGGCCCCAATGAAAAACTGTTTTTT. Translated: CSARDGPNEKLFF.

The table lists this clonotype with many counts. The chain joins TRBV29-1 to TRBJ2-3; D gene uncertain. V was cut by 2 bases and J by 0 bases, with 15 bases left in between. This CDR3 is 16 amino acids long. Germline-derived CDR1 and CDR2 are SQVTM and ANQGSEA. The CDR3: CSVERSGGRSTDTQYF. DNA of the CDR3: TGCAGCGTTGAAAGGTCGGGCGGCCGAAGCACAGATACGCAGTATTTT.

The chain has TRBV7-9 and TRBJ1-1, with 7 bases identical to TRBD1. This CDR3 has 12 amino acids. J gave up 7 bases and V 8 bases, and 7 bases lay outside the gene matches. CDR1 is SEHNR, CDR2 FQNEAQ, per germline (reference sequence). Written as DNA, the CDR3 is TGTGCCAGCGGGCCGAGGGACAGTGAAGCTTTCTTT. It yields the protein CASGPRDSEAFF.

J is TRBJ2-1 and V is TRBV29-1, with a possible D match to TRBD1 (6 bases). CDR3 length: 14 amino acids. With 5 bases removed from V and 3 bases from J, the gap between germline ends came to 14 bases. Germline assignment: CDR1 SQVTM and CDR2 ANQGSEA. In DNA, the CDR3 is TGCAGCGTTTTCACAGGGTTCGTCTACAATGAGCAGTTCTTC. It is translated as CSVFTGFVYNEQFF.

This clonotype was recorded only once. The chain has TRBV12-3 or TRBV12-4 and TRBJ2-3, with 8 positions matching TRBD2. V was pared by 1 base and J by 0 bases, with 9 bases of the junction left unmatched. The CDR3 totals 18 residues. CDR3 residues: CASSLGTSLRASTDTQYF. As DNA, the CDR3 is TGTGCCAGCAGTTTAGGGACTAGCTTACGAGCTAGCACAGATACGCAGTATTTT.

V is TRBV4-2 and J is TRBJ2-7; 9 positions match TRBD2. CDR3 length: 15 amino acids. J was trimmed by 2 bases and V by 1 base; bases with no gene match: 3. The V gene's germline CDR1 is LGHNA and CDR2 YNFKEQ. CDR3 sequence (DNA): TGTGCCAGCAGCCAAGGGACTAGCGTAACCTACGAGCAGTACTTC. It translates to CASSQGTSVTYEQYF.

The chain uses TRBV29-1 and TRBJ2-2, with TRBD1 identical over 7 bases. This CDR3 comprises 14 residues. CDR1 is SQVTM and CDR2 is ANQGSEA in the germline V gene. Germline trimming cut 3 bases from V and 7 bases from J; bases unmatched to any gene: 8. The CDR3 DNA follows: TGCAGCGTTGATCGTAGGGGGCTAGACGGGGAGCTGTTTTTT. Its protein is CSVDRRGLDGELFF.

In its sample, this clonotype was seen a few times. The rearrangement uses TRBV5-1 and TRBJ2-5; TRBD1 matches 9 bases. Trimming removed 0 bases from V and 3 bases from J; junction bases left unmatched: 6. The CDR3 has 16 amino acids. CDR1 and CDR2 from the germline V gene are SGHRS and YFSETQ. The CDR3 nucleotides are TGCGCCAGCAGCTTGGGGGCCGGGACAGGGAAAGAGACCCAGTACTTC. Its protein product is CASSLGAGTGKETQYF.

This clonotype was seen a few times. The chain combines TRBV12-3 or TRBV12-4 with TRBJ1-4; D possibly corresponds to TRBD1 (5 bases). The CDR3 totals 12 residues. V was cut by 3 bases and J by 11 bases, with 10 bases left in between. The CDR3: CASSLGQTKLFF. CDR3 in DNA: TGTGCCAGCAGTTTGGGGCAAACTAAACTGTTTTTT.

For this clonotype: This sequence may be a read error, since a much larger clone differs from it by one base. Since no conserved phenylalanine or tryptophan closes the CDR3, a read error is the likely cause. The chain joins TRBV7-2 to TRBJ1-2, with TRBD1 identical over 10 bases. The ends lost 5 bases at V and 3 bases at J; junction bases unmatched: 9. In germline, CDR1 is SGHTA, CDR2 FQGNSA. The CDR3 covers 16 residues. CDR3 residues: CASSTSTGTGDYGYTL. Written as DNA, the CDR3 is TGTGCCAGCAGCACAAGTACCGGGACAGGGGACTATGGCTACACCTTA.

This clonotype was counted ten times or more. As DNA, the CDR3 is TGCAGTGCTCCAGGAGGCACTGAAGCTTTCTTT. It translates to CSAPGGTEAFF. This chain connects TRBV20-1 to TRBJ1-1; D uncertain. The CDR3 covers 11 residues. Trimming removed 5 bases at V and 4 bases at J, with 8 bases between. In germline, CDR1 is DFQATT, CDR2 SNEGSKA (reference sequence).

This clonotype was counted ten times or more. The chain recombines TRBV5-1 with TRBJ1-1; D may be TRBD1 (5 bases). The CDR3 totals 14 residues. Germline CDR1 is SGHRS and CDR2 is YFSETQ. V lost 2 bases and J lost 1, with 9 bases in between. CDR3 DNA sequence: TGCGCCAGCAGCTTTCTACAGGCGAACACTGAAGCTTTCTTT. Translation gives CASSFLQANTEAFF.

In this sample, this clonotype turned up a few times. The V and J genes are TRBV29-1 and TRBJ2-5, with 7 bases aligning to TRBD2. CDR3 length equals 15 residues. Germline trimming cut 3 bases from V and 0 bases from J; bases unmatched to any gene: 7. Germline V gene sequence: CDR1 SQVTM, CDR2 ANQGSEA. Written as DNA, the CDR3 is TGCAGCGTTGACCTACAAGCGGGGTACCAAGAGACCCAGTACTTC. Encoded protein: CSVDLQAGYQETQYF.

This clonotype was counted many times. The chain recombines TRBV21-1 with TRBJ2-7; the table's D call of TRBD1 was not tested on the DNA. TRBV21-1 is marked as a pseudogene. There are 13 residues in the CDR3. For the CDR3, the DNA is TGTGCCAGCAGCAAGACCTACAGGGACCTGGTATACGTC. It is translated as CASSKTYRDLVYV.

This clonotype was observed a few times. The chain is built from TRBV20-1 and TRBJ1-1, with TRBD1 identical over 7 bases. The germline gives CDR1 DFQATT, CDR2 SNEGSKA (reference sequence). This CDR3 is 13 amino acids long. Trimming at V came to 3 bases and at J to 2 bases, leaving 3 bases not matched to a gene. In DNA, the CDR3 is TGCAGTGCTAGTCGGGACAGTAACACTGAAGCTTTCTTT. Protein: CSASRDSNTEAFF.

This clonotype has only a few counts. V is TRBV20-1 and J is TRBJ2-1, with TRBD2 identical over 8 bases. Germline CDR1 reads DFQATT; CDR2 reads SNEGSKA (reference sequence). CDR3 size: 14 residues. V shed 5 bases and J 7 bases; nucleotides not matched to a gene: 10. CDR3 residues: CSAGSGTMGNEQFF. As DNA, the CDR3 is TGCAGTGCTGGTAGCGGGACTATGGGTAATGAGCAGTTCTTC.

This clonotype was counted only a few times. The V call is TRBV7-9, the J call TRBJ1-1; no clear D. Trimming removed 3 bases at V and 6 bases at J, with 20 bases between. Germline values: CDR1 SEHNR, CDR2 FQNEAQ (reference sequence). CDR3 length: 16 residues. CDR3 DNA: TGTGCCAGCAGCTTCGCGACCTCGGGCCCGGGTGCTGAAGCTTTCTTT. Residues: CASSFATSGPGAEAFF. Looking up the rest from reference TRBV7-9 and TRBJ1-1 gives the full variable domain: DTGVSQNPRHKITKRGQNVTFRCDPISEHNRLYWYRQTLGQGPEFLTYFQNEAQLEKSRLLSDRFSAERPKGSFSTLEIQRTEQGDSAMYLCASSFATSGPGAEAFFGQGTRLTVV.

The rearrangement uses TRBV12-3 or TRBV12-4 and TRBJ1-6; D gene unclear. V lost 3 bases and J lost 0, with 6 bases in between. CDR3 length equals 15 residues. CDR3 in amino acids: CASSFKGSYNSPLHF. In nucleotides, the CDR3 is TGTGCCAGCAGTTTTAAGGGCTCCTATAATTCACCCCTCCACTTT.

This clonotype has just a few counts. The chain couples TRBV20-1 to TRBJ2-7, with D uncertain. CDR3 length: 12 amino acids. Trimming shortened V by 3 bases and J by 2 bases, and 8 bases separated the two germline ends. The V gene's germline CDR1 is DFQATT and CDR2 SNEGSKA (reference sequence). The CDR3 DNA is TGCAGTGCTAGCGCATCGACCTACGAGCAGTACTTC. Translation gives CSASASTYEQYF.

This clonotype has ten or more counts. V gene TRBV27 combines with J gene TRBJ2-2, with a possible D match to TRBD1 (6 bases). This CDR3 contains 15 residues. The V end lost 4 bases, the J end lost 3 bases, and 12 bases lay between the germline ends. From germline, CDR1 is MNHEY and CDR2 SMNVEV (reference sequence). The CDR3 nucleotides read TGTGCCAGCAGTTCCAGGGGATTGTACACCGGGGAGCTGTTTTTT. Protein sequence: CASSSRGLYTGELFF.

The rearrangement uses TRBV6-6 and TRBJ1-6; D gene uncertain. The ends were cut back, 6 bases at V and 10 bases at J, with 10 bases in the middle. The CDR3 contains 12 residues. Germline assignment: CDR1 MNHNY and CDR2 SVGAGI (reference sequence). CDR3 region: CASRGLGSPLHF. DNA for the CDR3: TGTGCCAGCAGGGGCCTCGGGTCACCCCTCCACTTT.

In DNA form, the CDR3 reads TGTGCCAGCAGTTTAAGGAGCAGGGTCACTGAAGCTTTCTTT. Its protein is CASSLRSRVTEAFF. This rearrangement joins TRBV12-3 or TRBV12-4 to TRBJ1-1; D is perhaps TRBD1 (5 bases). The CDR3 totals 14 residues. V lost 2 bases and J 4 bases, leaving 11 bases between the germline ends.

The chain couples TRBV7-9 to TRBJ1-6, with TRBD1 matching 8 bases. Germline V CDR1 and CDR2: SEHNR, FQNEAQ (reference sequence). Losses at the gene ends were 5 bases for V and 7 bases for J; bases not matched to a gene: 7. The CDR3 covers 15 residues. The CDR3, as DNA: TGTGCCAGCAGCACCTGGACAGGGTTGAATTCACCCCTCCACTTT. It yields the protein CASSTWTGLNSPLHF.

This chain uses TRBV10-2 with TRBJ2-7, with D perhaps matching TRBD1 (6 bases). Germline CDR1 WSHSY, CDR2 SAAADI. The V gene lost 8 bases and the J gene lost 3 bases, with 11 bases spanning the gap. The CDR3 loop spans 12 amino acids. CDR3 in DNA: TGCGCCAGCCGGACAGAATTCTACGAGCAGTACTTC. The encoded protein is CASRTEFYEQYF.

The J gene is TRBJ1-2, the V gene TRBV20-1, with a tentative D call TRBD1 (6 bases). Germline V CDR1 and CDR2: DFQATT, SNEGSKA (reference sequence). This CDR3 is built from 12 residues. Trimming pared 2 bases from V and 7 bases from J, leaving 11 bases between. As DNA, the CDR3 is TGCAGTGCTAGACTGACAGGCGGTGGCTACACCTTC. Translating gives CSARLTGGGYTF.

This clonotype occurred a few times. The J gene is TRBJ2-1, the V gene TRBV13; tentatively, D is TRBD1 (6 bases). The CDR3 length is 13 residues. In germline, CDR1 is PRHDT, CDR2 FYEKMQ (reference sequence). Trimming cost V 8 bases and J 2 bases, with 10 bases left between them. CDR3: CASQDRAYNEQFF. The CDR3 region has the DNA TGTGCCAGCCAGGACAGAGCCTACAATGAGCAGTTCTTC.

J is TRBJ2-3 and V is TRBV10-1; D not resolved. Germline V CDR1 and CDR2: WNHNN, SYGVQD (reference sequence). With 4 bases removed from V and 2 bases from J, the gap between germline ends came to 16 bases. CDR3 length: 16 amino acids. The CDR3 DNA sequence: TGCGCCAGCAGTGGGGTCTCGGGTTCGCACACAGATACGCAGTATTTT. Its protein product is CASSGVSGSHTDTQYF.

This clonotype was seen repeatedly, ten times or more. The chain has TRBV12-3 or TRBV12-4 and TRBJ1-2; 9 bases line up with TRBD1. The CDR3 runs to 17 residues. With 5 bases clipped from V and 5 bases from J, the junction kept 15 bases outside the gene matches. CDR3 protein: CASSIGTGGAGGYGYTF. The CDR3, as DNA: TGTGCCAGCAGTATTGGAACAGGGGGCGCGGGGGGGTATGGCTACACCTTC.